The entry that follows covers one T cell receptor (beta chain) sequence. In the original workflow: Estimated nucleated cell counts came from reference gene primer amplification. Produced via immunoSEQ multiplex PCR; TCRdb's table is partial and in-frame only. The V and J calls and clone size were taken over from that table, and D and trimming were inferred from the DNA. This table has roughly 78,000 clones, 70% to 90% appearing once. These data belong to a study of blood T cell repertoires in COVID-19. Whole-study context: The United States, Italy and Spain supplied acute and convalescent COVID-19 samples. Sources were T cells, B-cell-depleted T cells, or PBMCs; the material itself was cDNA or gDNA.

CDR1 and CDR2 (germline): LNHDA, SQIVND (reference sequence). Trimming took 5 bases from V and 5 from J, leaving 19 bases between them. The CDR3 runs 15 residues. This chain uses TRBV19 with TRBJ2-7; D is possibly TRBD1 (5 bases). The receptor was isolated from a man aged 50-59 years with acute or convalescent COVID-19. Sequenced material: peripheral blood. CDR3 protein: CASSSSDTYINEQYF. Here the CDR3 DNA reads TGTGCCAGTAGTTCGTCGGACACGTATATCAACGAGCAGTACTTC.